The present T cell receptor beta chain was sequenced within a study of control samples from healthy donors and cancer patients (dated by TCRdb to about 2020). The germline V gene (reference sequence) provides CDR1 SEHNR and CDR2 FQNEAQ. Inclusive of the bounding cysteine and phenylalanine, the CDR3 is 14 residues long. The only DNA kept is the CDR3, 42 bases in frame from the first base. V and J lose 1 base and 5 bases, and a span of 11 bases separates them. A note on this clone: The antigen it recognizes is unknown. The record has no base qualities; no much larger clone is one base away.

Library method: the immunoSEQ multiplex PCR assay. The source is immuneACCESS, and TCRdb retained only in-frame sequences with V and J called. Part of the clones is not carried over; for the studies checked, unresolved V genes explain less than half of this, and the remainder is unexplained. This sample is represented by about 97,000 clones; approximately 90% of them were singletons. The ten largest clones capture 7.8% of the sample. Source material: blood. This chain joins TRBV7-9 to TRBJ2-5, and perhaps TRBD2 as D gene, on 6 matching bases. This TCR came from a man in his thirties or forties in good health. The nucleotide sequence is TGTGCCAGCAGCTTAGTCGCTAGCGCTGAGACCCAGTACTTC. Its protein product is CASSLVASAETQYF.